A single sample is the source of the 25 T cell receptor beta chains below, sequenced in a study of T cells in Graves' hyperthyroidism and ophthalmopathy (dated by TCRdb to between 2017 and 2020). To prepare the library, multiplex PCR was applied. The listed sequencing device is Illumina HiSeq 2000. The TCR beta CDR3 regions were amplified from the RNA transcripts. The TCR CDR3 was subjected to a first round of RT-PCR using the HTBI primer set and the Qiagen OneStep RT-PCR kit. In-frame beta chains were kept once TCRdb had trimmed the public reads at Q25 with fastp and called clones with MiXCR. Entries that share a CDR3 protein sequence are merged under the most common genes and DNA. The sample includes 550,000 to 800,000 distinct CDR3 sequences, with around 17% observed a single time. The ten largest clones represent under 9.5% of the sample. What was sequenced was blood. These receptors originate from a man between 18 and 29 years old with Graves' hyperthyroidism.

The chain recombines TRBV10-3 with TRBJ2-7; 7 nucleotides line up with TRBD1. V was clipped by 6 bases and J by 6 bases; unmatched bases: 11. CDR1 is ENHRY, CDR2 SYGVKD, per germline. The length of the CDR3 is 14 residues. CDR3 bases: TGTGCCATCAGGGAGACAGGGCTCTCTACCGAGCAGTACTTC. Amino acid sequence: CAIRETGLSTEQYF.

This clonotype was seen a handful of times. The CDR3 protein is CASTDAVVNEQFF. CDR3 nucleotide sequence: TGTGCCAGCACCGACGCGGTTGTAAATGAGCAGTTCTTC. The chain joins TRBV13 to TRBJ2-1; D call uncertain. The CDR3 runs 13 residues. CDR1 is PRHDT and CDR2 is FYEKMQ in the germline V gene (reference sequence). Trimming removed 7 bases at V and 7 bases at J, with 14 bases between.

This chain uses TRBV29-1 with TRBJ2-5; weak D call: TRBD1 (6 bases). CDR1 is SQVTM and CDR2 is ANQGSEA in the germline V gene. The CDR3 totals 14 residues. V was cut by 3 bases and J by 4 bases, with 15 bases left in between. The CDR3 DNA follows: TGCAGCGTTGACTCCCCGGGACATTTAGAGACCCAGTACTTC. It is translated as CSVDSPGHLETQYF. The full variable domain, completed using reference TRBV29-1 and TRBJ2-5, is SAVISQKPSRDICQRGTSLTIQCQVDSQVTMMFWYRQQPGQSLTLIATANQGSEATYESGFVIDKFPISRPNLTFSTLTVSNMSPEDSSIYLCSVDSPGHLETQYFGPGTRLLVL.

At least ten counts were recorded for this clonotype. This sequence joins TRBV30 and TRBJ2-7, with a weak D call TRBD2 (6 bases). The CDR3 is 13 amino acids. Germline CDR1 GTSNPN, CDR2 SVGIG (reference sequence). V was shortened by 4 bases and J by 7 bases, with 17 bases between the two germline ends. The chain's CDR3 is CAWNGGAGWEQYF. The CDR3 nucleotides are TGTGCCTGGAATGGAGGGGCAGGTTGGGAGCAGTACTTC.

J is TRBJ1-5 and V is TRBV6-2 or TRBV6-3; D ambiguous. Germline CDR1 is MNHEY and CDR2 is SVGEGT. The ends were cut back, 2 bases at V and 3 bases at J, with 8 bases in the middle. The CDR3 has 14 amino acids. CDR3 in amino acids: CASSYTASNQPQHF. The CDR3 coding sequence is TGTGCCAGCAGTTACACGGCCTCCAATCAGCCCCAGCATTTT.

In this sample, this clonotype turned up a few times. The chain is built from TRBV11-2 and TRBJ2-5; D gene unclear. The germline CDR1 and CDR2 sequences are SGHAT and FQNNGV. The CDR3 covers 14 residues. Deletions cut 4 bases from V and 5 bases from J, with 14 bases between. CDR3 DNA: TGTGCCAGCAGCTCCACCCTAGTGGGGGAGACCCAGTACTTC. Residues: CASSSTLVGETQYF.

The rearrangement uses TRBV7-9 and TRBJ2-5; TRBD2 might be the D (5 bases). The germline V and J ends were trimmed by 5 bases and 2 bases, with 15 bases remaining between them. The CDR3 is 15 residues long. The germline V gene has CDR1 SEHNR and CDR2 FQNEAQ (reference sequence). The CDR3 reads CASSPSGLSQETQYF. CDR3 coding DNA: TGTGCCAGCAGCCCTTCTGGACTCTCACAAGAGACCCAGTACTTC.

The V gene is TRBV29-1, the J gene TRBJ2-7; tentatively, D is TRBD1 or TRBD2 (5 bases each). Germline values: CDR1 SQVTM, CDR2 ANQGSEA. There are 10 residues in the CDR3. Trimming stripped 4 bases from V and 6 bases from J, with 7 bases between. Here the CDR3 reads CSVVGVEQYF. The CDR3 nucleotides are TGCAGCGTTGTGGGGGTCGAGCAGTACTTC.

At least ten counts were recorded for this clonotype. The chain is built from TRBV20-1 and TRBJ2-5; D call uncertain. Germline V lookup: CDR1 DFQATT, CDR2 SNEGSKA (reference sequence). The CDR3 length is 15 residues. Trimming removed 0 bases at V and 5 bases at J, with 16 bases between. The CDR3 spells CSARDRTGFRETQYF. Written as DNA, the CDR3 is TGCAGTGCTAGAGATAGAACGGGCTTCCGGGAGACCCAGTACTTC.

This clonotype was found a few times. This rearrangement joins TRBV20-1 to TRBJ2-7; tentatively, D is TRBD2 (5 bases). The CDR3 extends over 14 amino acids. The germline V gene encodes CDR1 DFQATT and CDR2 SNEGSKA (reference sequence). Trimming cost V 3 bases and J 3 bases, with 15 bases left between them. CDR3 sequence: CSASMGVKRYEQYF. CDR3 in DNA: TGCAGTGCTAGTATGGGAGTAAAGCGCTACGAGCAGTACTTC.

This clonotype was observed many times. The V and J genes are TRBV28 and TRBJ2-1; D uncertain. Germline V gene sequence: CDR1 MDHEN, CDR2 SYDVKM. Trimming left V 5 bases short and J 0 bases short, with 17 bases between. The CDR3 loop spans 17 amino acids. The CDR3 reads CASSPTGPLGSYNEQFF. Here the CDR3 DNA reads TGTGCCAGCAGTCCCACGGGCCCCCTTGGCTCCTACAATGAGCAGTTCTTC.

Only a few counts were recorded for this clonotype. For the CDR3, the DNA is TGTGCCTGGACCCGGGGCCTTAGTTATGAAAAACTGTTTTTT. Translated, it gives CAWTRGLSYEKLFF. This chain joins TRBV30 and TRBJ1-4, with D perhaps matching TRBD1 (5 bases). Trimming removed 4 bases at V and 6 bases at J, with 15 bases between. Germline V gene lookup returns CDR1 GTSNPN and CDR2 SVGIG (reference sequence). CDR3 size: 14 residues.

The chain joins TRBV7-2 to TRBJ2-1, with 9 bases aligning to TRBD2. The CDR3 contains 15 residues. Germline-derived CDR1 and CDR2 are SGHTA and FQGNSA. V shed 5 bases, J shed 2 bases, and the junction held 4 bases outside the gene matches. The CDR3 loop reads CASSKLAGTYNEQFF. CDR3 nucleotides: TGTGCCAGCAGCAAACTAGCGGGTACCTACAATGAGCAGTTCTTC.

This clonotype showed up many times. The V and J genes are TRBV2 and TRBJ1-6, with D perhaps matching TRBD1 (5 bases). There are 15 residues in the CDR3. Germline lookup yields CDR1 SNHLY and CDR2 FYNNEI. V gave up 4 bases and J gave up 3 bases, with 10 bases separating them. This CDR3 is CASSGGIVYNSPLHF. The CDR3 DNA reads TGTGCCAGCAGTGGGGGCATTGTCTATAATTCACCCCTCCACTTT.

The chain combines TRBV15 with TRBJ2-7; TRBD1 matches at 8 bases. The CDR3 totals 13 residues. V lost 6 bases and J lost 4; bases outside the gene matches: 5. CDR1 and CDR2 (germline): LNHNV, YYDKDF (reference sequence). DNA for the CDR3: TGTGCCACCAGGGAGACAGGGGCTTACGAGCAGTACTTC. This codes for CATRETGAYEQYF.

At least ten counts were recorded for this clonotype. The chain combines TRBV30 with TRBJ2-1, with D perhaps TRBD2 (5 bases). This CDR3 region has 12 residues. Germline V gene lookup returns CDR1 GTSNPN and CDR2 SVGIG (reference sequence). V dropped 5 bases and J dropped 7 bases, with 12 bases sitting between them. The CDR3 loop reads CAWSSRGNEQFF. CDR3 coding DNA: TGTGCCTGGTCCTCCCGGGGAAATGAGCAGTTCTTC.

This clonotype was detected many times. This chain joins TRBV29-1 and TRBJ2-7; tentatively, D is TRBD1 (5 bases). V lost 3 bases, J lost 0 bases, and 9 bases lay in between. The germline CDR1 and CDR2 sequences are SQVTM and ANQGSEA. CDR3 length: 13 residues. The chain's CDR3 is CSVEGPSSYEQYF. DNA of the CDR3: TGCAGCGTTGAGGGGCCTTCCTCCTACGAGCAGTACTTC.

This clonotype has ten or more counts. The chain employs TRBV2 and TRBJ1-1; unclear D gene. Germline V gene sequence: CDR1 SNHLY, CDR2 FYNNEI. Trimming left V 6 bases short and J 2 bases short, with 13 bases between. The CDR3 is 14 amino acids. The CDR3 region has the DNA TGTGCCAGCAGGATCTCCGGGAGCAACACTGAAGCTTTCTTT. This translates into CASRISGSNTEAFF.

The chain employs TRBV20-1 and TRBJ1-2; D remains unclear. The germline V gene has CDR1 DFQATT and CDR2 SNEGSKA (reference sequence). The CDR3 contains 14 residues. The V end was cut by 3 bases, the J end by 3 bases, with 14 bases between. CDR3 nucleotides: TGCAGTGCTAGTACGGTGGGGTTCCACTATGGCTACACCTTC. This gives the protein CSASTVGFHYGYTF.

Ten or more counts support this clonotype. V gene TRBV11-1 combines with J gene TRBJ1-1; a possible D gene is TRBD1 (5 bases). CDR1 and CDR2 from the germline V gene are SGHAT and FQDESV (reference sequence). The CDR3 is 11 residues long. The V end was cut by 4 bases, the J end by 8 bases, with 8 bases between. CDR3 DNA: TGTGCCAGCAGCTCAGACAGAGAAGCTTTCTTT. This gives the protein CASSSDREAFF.

This clonotype was seen repeatedly, ten times or more. This chain connects TRBV27 to TRBJ2-7; no clear D gene. The CDR3 is 13 residues long. Looked up from germline, CDR1 is MNHEY and CDR2 is SMNVEV (reference sequence). Trimming left V 4 bases short and J 5 bases short, with 12 bases between. The CDR3 coding sequence is TGTGCCAGCAGTTGGATGCTAGGGAACGAGCAGTACTTC. Translating gives CASSWMLGNEQYF.

This clonotype showed up just a few times. V usage is TRBV19 and J usage is TRBJ2-5; D is possibly TRBD1 (6 bases). This CDR3 is built from 13 residues. Germline loops: CDR1 LNHDA, CDR2 SQIVND (reference sequence). V was clipped by 5 bases and J by 5 bases, with 12 bases between them. This CDR3 reads CASSGDKGETQYF. The DNA of the CDR3 is TGTGCCAGTAGTGGGGACAAGGGTGAGACCCAGTACTTC.

This clonotype appeared a few times. One end of the junction does not line up with germline, which may come from a read error. This chain uses TRBV28 with TRBJ1-6; D remains ambiguous. The CDR3 spans 14 residues. From germline, CDR1 is MDHEN and CDR2 SYDVKM. CDR3 protein: CASNLEGDGSPLHF. CDR3 nucleotides: TGTGCCAGCAATTTAGAGGGTGACGGCTCACCCCTCCACTTT.

Many counts were recorded for this clonotype. The gene calls are TRBV11-3 and TRBJ2-3, with 14 bases lining up with TRBD2. V was clipped by 2 bases and J by 6 bases; unmatched bases: 7. Germline-derived CDR1 and CDR2 are SGHNT and YENEEA. The CDR3 runs to 17 residues. In DNA, the CDR3 is TGTGCCAGCAGCTTAACAGGGAGGACTAGCGGGAGGGATACGCAGTATTTT. This codes for CASSLTGRTSGRDTQYF.

Worth noting for this clonotype: A single base separates this from a much larger clone, so it may be a read error. The rearrangement links TRBV29-1 to TRBJ2-1; D is uncertain. The last part of the DNA fits TRBJ2-7 better; the J call may be wrong. This CDR3 is built from 12 residues. Germline V gives CDR1 SQVTM, CDR2 ANQGSEA. The CDR3 DNA is TGCAGCGTTGAGTACCCCCGTAATGAGCAGTACTTC. It codes for CSVEYPRNEQYF.